These T cell receptor beta chains were read from a single sample in a study of control samples from healthy donors and cancer patients. Sequencing was performed with immunoSEQ multiplex PCR; in TCRdb, only in-frame clones are kept and a portion is missing. The sample yields around 150,000 clones, roughly 95% seen once. Sequenced sample: blood. These receptors all stem from a young woman in good health. CDR3s include the opening cysteine and the closing phenylalanine or tryptophan. D genes are given only for firm matches. The size of a clone is reported for some rows only, either as once, few or many, or as a class for expanded clones.

TRBV20-1,TRBJ1-1,NA,NA,CSARVNTEAFF,TGCAGTGCGCGAGTTAACACTGAAGCTTTCTTT
TRBV28,TRBJ2-3,NA,NA,CASITESSTDTQYF,TGTGCCAGCATAACAGAATCTAGCACAGATACGCAGTATTTT
TRBV6-1,TRBJ2-5,NA,TRBD2,CASSELAGGPETQYF,TGTGCCAGCAGTGAACTAGCGGGAGGGCCAGAGACCCAGTACTTC
TRBV2,TRBJ2-7,NA,TRBD2,CASSLGLAGGNSYEQYF,TGTGCCAGCAGCTTGGGACTAGCGGGGGGAAACTCCTACGAGCAGTACTTC
TRBV5-1,TRBJ2-1,NA,NA,CASSPGRADYNEQFF,TGCGCCAGCAGCCCGGGTAGGGCCGACTACAATGAGCAGTTCTTC
TRBV5-1,TRBJ2-1,NA,TRBD1,CASSFSDRGNEQFF,TGCGCCAGCAGCTTTTCGGACAGGGGCAATGAGCAGTTCTTC
TRBV27,TRBJ1-6,NA,NA,CASSLMHRSPLHF,TGTGCCAGCAGTTTGATGCACAGATCACCCCTCCACTTT
TRBV19,TRBJ2-7,NA,NA,CASRQTRGEQYF,TGTGCCAGCAGACAAACCCGCGGGGAGCAGTACTTC
TRBV5-1,TRBJ2-6,NA,NA,CASSLPISGANVLTF,TGCGCCAGCAGCTTGCCCATTTCTGGGGCCAACGTCCTGACTTTC
TRBV7-2,TRBJ2-7,NA,NA,CARGGDTYEQYF,TGTGCCAGGGGTGGGGATACCTACGAGCAGTACTTC
TRBV5-1,TRBJ2-3,NA,TRBD2,CASSSSGRTDTQYF,TGCGCCAGCAGCTCTAGCGGGAGGACAGATACGCAGTATTTT
TRBV5-4,TRBJ1-5,NA,NA,CASSLGAGFDQPQHF,TGTGCCAGCAGCTTAGGGGCAGGATTCGATCAGCCCCAGCATTTT
TRBV6-6,TRBJ2-7,once,TRBD2,CASSYSGGSYEQYF,TGTGCCAGCAGTTACTCGGGAGGGTCCTACGAGCAGTACTTC
TRBV4-1,TRBJ1-4,once,TRBD1,CASSQTGGGKLFF,TGCGCCAGCAGCCAAACAGGGGGAGGAAAACTGTTTTTT